The 18 T cell receptor beta chains below all came from one sample that was sequenced in a study of OX40 agonist ivuxolimab in advanced cancers. TCRdb's table, derived via immunoSEQ multiplex PCR, lists solely in-frame clones and lacks some. The table has about 73,000 clones, about nine tenths seen once; the top ten hold around 0.5%. The material sequenced was CD4+ or CD8+ T cells sorted from blood, taken in a trial of the OX40 agonist ivuxolimab. These receptors were collected from an adult with an advanced solid tumor such as melanoma, head and neck, liver or kidney cancer.

The rearrangement joins TRBV5-1 to TRBJ2-7, with TRBD2 identical over 8 bases. The CDR3 spans 13 residues. CDR1 SGHRS and CDR2 YFSETQ come from the germline V gene. J gave up 2 bases and V 5 bases, and 3 bases lay outside the gene matches. In DNA form, the CDR3 reads TGCGCCAGCAGGACAGCGGGAGCCTACGAGCAGTACTTC. Amino acids: CASRTAGAYEQYF.

The genes are TRBV5-1 and TRBJ2-5; 8 nucleotides line up with TRBD2. Per germline, CDR1 SGHRS and CDR2 YFSETQ. V dropped 0 bases and J dropped 9; count of bases not matched to a gene: 10. The CDR3 extends over 15 amino acids. The CDR3: CASSLDLAGSSPQYF. The CDR3 nucleotides read TGCGCCAGCAGCTTGGACTTAGCGGGAAGTAGTCCCCAGTACTTC.

The rearrangement links TRBV4-2 to TRBJ2-5, with 7 bases aligning to TRBD2. The junction had 5 bases not matched to a gene; V was cut back by 4 bases and J by 0 bases. Germline loops: CDR1 LGHNA, CDR2 YNFKEQ. The CDR3 loop spans 15 amino acids. CDR3 sequence: CASSPDGRNQETQYF. In DNA form, the CDR3 reads TGTGCCAGCAGCCCCGACGGGAGGAACCAAGAGACCCAGTACTTC.

The chain has TRBV2 and TRBJ2-1; 9 positions match TRBD1. V shed 4 bases, J shed 7 bases, and the junction held 11 bases outside the gene matches. CDR1 and CDR2 from the germline V gene are SNHLY and FYNNEI. CDR3 size: 16 residues. The CDR3, as DNA: TGTGCCAGCAGTGCCGTAAGGACAGGGGCCTTGAATGAGCAGTTCTTC. Its protein is CASSAVRTGALNEQFF.

The chain has TRBV5-4 and TRBJ2-1; 15 bases match TRBD2. CDR1 and CDR2 (germline): SGHNT, YYREEE (reference sequence). V lost 4 bases and J lost 7; bases outside the gene matches: 6. The CDR3 is 16 residues long. CDR3 sequence reads: CASSPGGTSGRNEQFF. The CDR3 bases are TGTGCCAGCAGCCCTGGAGGGACTAGCGGGAGGAATGAGCAGTTCTTC.

CDR3 in DNA: TGTGCCAGCAGCCAAATTACCGGGACTAGCGGGCAAAATGAGCAGTTCTTC. This gives the protein CASSQITGTSGQNEQFF. The V call is TRBV4-2, the J call TRBJ2-1; TRBD2 matches 12 bases. Germline lookup yields CDR1 LGHNA and CDR2 YNFKEQ. The CDR3 runs to 17 residues. The J segment lost 7 bases and the V segment lost 2 bases, leaving 9 bases of the junction unmatched.

This rearrangement joins TRBV9 to TRBJ1-3; no definite D call. The CDR3 consists of 11 residues. Germline V CDR1 and CDR2: SGDLS, YYNGEE. Between the trimmed V and J ends, which lost 6 bases and 1 base, there was a span of 2 bases. The CDR3 region is CASKSGNTIYF. CDR3 in DNA: TGTGCCAGCAAGTCTGGAAACACCATATATTTT. Drawing the rest from reference TRBV9 and TRBJ1-3, the complete variable domain is DSGVTQTPKHLITATGQRVTLRCSPRSGDLSVYWYQQSLDQGLQFLIQYYNGEERAKGNILERFSAQQFPDLHSELNLSSLELGDSALYFCASKSGNTIYFGEGSWLTVV.

The CDR3 is CASSETPAPVRTDTQYF. CDR3 nucleotides: TGTGCCAGCAGTGAGACCCCGGCCCCGGTGAGGACAGATACGCAGTATTTT. V is TRBV2 and J is TRBJ2-3, with D uncertain. V dropped 3 bases and J dropped 3 bases, with 19 bases sitting between them. Per germline, CDR1 SNHLY and CDR2 FYNNEI. This CDR3 spans 17 amino acids.

The rearrangement joins TRBV2 to TRBJ2-3; 8 bases map to TRBD2. The CDR3 extends over 16 amino acids. Unmatched junction bases numbered 11, after V lost 7 bases and J lost 2 bases. Germline values: CDR1 SNHLY, CDR2 FYNNEI. The DNA of the CDR3 is TGTGCCAGCACCGGGAGGGCGGGTGGCACCACAGATACGCAGTATTTT. Its protein is CASTGRAGGTTDTQYF.

This chain connects TRBV5-6 to TRBJ2-6; 12 bases line up with TRBD2. V was clipped by 4 bases and J by 2 bases; unmatched bases: 1. The CDR3 has 16 residues. The germline V gene has CDR1 SGHDT and CDR2 YYEEEE. DNA for the CDR3: TGTGCCAGCAGCGGACTAGCGGGAACTGGGGCCAACGTCCTGACTTTC. The encoded protein is CASSGLAGTGANVLTF.

The chain recombines TRBV7-2 with TRBJ2-6; the match to TRBD2 covers 9 bases. This CDR3 contains 15 residues. Per the germline V gene, CDR1 is SGHTA and CDR2 is FQGNSA. After removal of 11 bases from V and 0 bases from J, the junction contained 5 bases not matched to a gene. The CDR3, as DNA: TGTGCCGGTTCTAGCGGGGCCTCTGGGGCCAACGTCCTGACTTTC. Translating gives CAGSSGASGANVLTF.

This clone was observed a handful of times. The chain carries TRBV5-4 and TRBJ2-7, with unresolved D. Germline V gene lookup returns CDR1 SGHNT and CDR2 YYREEE (reference sequence). V lost 0 bases, J lost 12 bases, and 7 bases lay in between. The CDR3 loop spans 10 amino acids. The CDR3 coding sequence is TGTGCCAGCAGCTTGGGAGGACGGTACTTC. As protein: CASSLGGRYF.

V gene TRBV28 combines with J gene TRBJ1-5, with 10 bases fitting TRBD1. The CDR3 covers 18 residues. The germline gives CDR1 MDHEN, CDR2 SYDVKM. The V and J ends lost 6 bases and 0 bases, in that order; junction bases with no gene match: 11. The CDR3 sequence is CASRTDRGGAYSNQPQHF. The CDR3 DNA reads TGTGCCAGCAGGACGGACAGGGGGGGGGCGTATAGCAATCAGCCCCAGCATTTT.

Concerning this clone: The junction departs from germline at one end; a sequencing error may be responsible. The chain links TRBV7-7 to TRBJ2-5; the D gene could be TRBD1 or TRBD2 (5 bases each). Per the germline V gene, CDR1 is SSHAT and CDR2 is FNYEAQ (reference sequence). The CDR3 length is 17 residues. Here the CDR3 DNA reads TGTGCTAGCAGCTTAGGAGGCCTAGTGGGGCTTAGGGAGACCCAGTACTTC. It is translated as CASSLGGLVGLRETQYF.

The V call is TRBV6-5, the J call TRBJ1-2; 10 bases fit TRBD1. V lost 0 bases to trimming and J lost 10 bases; unmatched junction nucleotides: 5. The germline CDR1 and CDR2 sequences are MNHEY and SVGAGI. The CDR3 contains 14 residues. The CDR3 bases are TGTGCCAGCAGTTACTCGTTCGGACAGGGGGACTACACCTTC. Encoded protein: CASSYSFGQGDYTF.

The CDR3 DNA reads as TGTGCCAGCAAACAGGGGAACACTGAAGCTTTCTTT. It yields the protein CASKQGNTEAFF. This chain joins TRBV28 and TRBJ1-1, with D possibly TRBD1 on 6 matching bases. V lost 7 bases and J lost 1, with 7 bases in between. The length of the CDR3 is 12 residues. The V gene's germline CDR1 is MDHEN and CDR2 SYDVKM.

Concerning this clone: The junction differs from germline at one of its ends, possibly a read error. This chain joins TRBV5-6 and TRBJ2-3, with 7 positions matching TRBD2. This CDR3 has 14 residues. The germline V gene has CDR1 SGHDT and CDR2 YYEEEE. The CDR3 reads CASTLGGYVDTQYF. The CDR3 region has the DNA TGTGCCAGCACCTTGGGGGGGTATGTCGATACGCAGTATTTT.

This sequence joins TRBV28 and TRBJ2-5; D is unclear. The CDR3 consists of 13 residues. The V gene's germline CDR1 is MDHEN and CDR2 SYDVKM. V was pared by 4 bases and J by 5 bases, with 11 bases between. The CDR3 region has the DNA TGTGCCAGCAGTTCCCCAAATGGTGAGACCCAGTACTTC. Translation: CASSSPNGETQYF.